This T cell receptor beta chain was documented in a study of T cells in localized non-small cell lung cancer. Whole-study findings and limits: There were a median around 53 of the top 100 tumor clones appearing in adjacent lung.

A word on this clone: Its antigen is unidentified.

The length of the CDR3 is 14 residues. Trimming shortened V by 7 bases and J by 5 bases, and 15 bases separated the two germline ends. CDR1 and CDR2 (germline): LGHNT, FRNRAP. Generated by immunoSEQ multiplex PCR, the TCRdb table keeps only in-frame clones and is missing some. Among around 6,000 clones, over 80% were seen once, and the ten largest hold 17%. The input for sequencing was peripheral blood, taken before any cancer treatment. The origin of this receptor is a male donor aged 60 or over with stage I lung adenocarcinoma. The chain combines TRBV12-5 with TRBJ2-1; D remains ambiguous. Here the CDR3 reads CASVPRTSNNEQFF. Written as DNA, the CDR3 is TGTGCTAGTGTCCCCCGGACCTCTAACAATGAGCAGTTCTTC.